This T cell receptor (beta chain) was captured by sequencing in a study of T-cell reconstitution after alpha-beta-depleted transplantation in children. Findings and caveats of the study: Several hundred rapidly expanded clones from non-depleted graft cells reportedly supplied alpha-beta T cells about two months post-transplant.

Preparation of the TCRbeta library used unique molecular identifiers. TCRdb reprocessed the PCR reads with MiXCR, giving one entry per CDR3 protein. The data contain tens of thousands of distinct CDR3 sequences, about 7% of them singletons. This clonotype was detected ten times or more. The antigen is not known. V was clipped by 4 bases and J by 8 bases, with 16 bases between them. This CDR3 is 15 amino acids long. CDR1 and CDR2 from the germline V gene are SGDLS and YYNGEE. The sample in question was peripheral blood, obtained 60 days after TCRalphabeta/CD19-depleted stem cell transplant. The source of this sequence is a child younger than two who had a stem cell transplant for acute myeloid leukemia, so the T cells may come from the graft donor. The chain links TRBV9 to TRBJ1-6, with D possibly matching TRBD1 (5 bases). CDR3 protein: CASSPQGSGDSPLHF. The CDR3 DNA reads TGTGCCAGCAGCCCCCAGGGAAGTGGAGATTCACCCCTCCACTTT.